Listed below are T cell receptor beta chains from one sample, sequenced in a study of cytomegalovirus exposure and HLA in healthy donors. Measured with immunoSEQ multiplex PCR; TCRdb has only the in-frame clones, and not every one. This table holds about 190,000 clones, more than 70% found once. Source material: PBMCs. The source of these receptors is a boy younger than 18 in good health and CMV-seronegative. Both conserved end residues are part of each CDR3. The D gene is left open where the match is weak. Only part of the rows carry a size: once, few, many, or a class if the clone is expanded.

D gene | J gene | clone size | CDR3 length | V gene | CDR3 protein | CDR3 DNA
- | TRBJ1-4 | - | 16 | TRBV30 | CAWSRWWTGGDEKLFF | TGTGCCTGGAGTAGGTGGTGGACCGGAGGGGATGAAAAACTGTTTTTT
- | TRBJ2-2 | once | 15 | TRBV9 | CASSVAGVTTGELFF | TGTGCCAGCAGCGTAGCGGGGGTAACCACCGGGGAGCTGTTTTTT
TRBD2 | TRBJ2-7 | - | 17 | TRBV7-9 | CSSSLAPSGRASYEQYF | TGTTCCAGCAGCTTAGCACCCAGCGGGAGAGCGTCCTACGAGCAGTACTTC
- | TRBJ1-1 | - | 14 | TRBV7-2 | CASSLLRGNTEAFF | TGTGCCAGCAGCTTACTTCGGGGGAACACTGAAGCTTTCTTT
TRBD1 | TRBJ1-1 | - | 17 | TRBV4-1 | CASSPTPTGGPNTEAFF | TGCGCCAGCAGCCCAACCCCGACAGGGGGCCCGAACACTGAAGCTTTCTTT
- | TRBJ1-1 | - | 11 | TRBV5-8 | CASLGSRGAFF | TGTGCCAGTCTGGGGAGCAGGGGAGCTTTCTTT
- | TRBJ2-3 | - | 15 | TRBV4-3 | CASSQEEFNTDTQYF | TGCGCCAGCAGCCAAGAGGAGTTTAACACAGATACGCAGTATTTT
- | TRBJ1-5 | - | 14 | TRBV21-1 | CASSKVGGIQPQHF | TGTGCCAGCAGCAAAGTGGGAGGGATACAGCCCCAGCATTTT
TRBD1 | TRBJ2-1 | - | 17 | TRBV29-1 | CSVDFGDGTGVYNEQFF | TGCAGCGTTGATTTTGGGGACGGGACAGGGGTTTACAATGAGCAGTTCTTC
TRBD1 | TRBJ2-2 | - | 16 | TRBV7-9 | CASTPGTAPNTGELFF | TGTGCCAGCACCCCCGGGACAGCCCCTAACACCGGGGAGCTGTTTTTT
- | TRBJ2-6 | - | 16 | TRBV9 | CASSVGGNSGANVLTF | TGTGCCAGCAGCGTAGGCGGGAACTCTGGGGCCAACGTCCTGACTTTC
- | TRBJ1-5 | - | 16 | TRBV5-1 | CASSLGGGSGNQPQHF | TGCGCCAGCAGCCTAGGGGGGGGGTCGGGCAATCAGCCCCAGCATTTT
- | TRBJ2-4 | once | 15 | TRBV5-6 | CASSRGTEAHRIQYF | TGTGCCAGCAGCCGGGGGACAGAAGCTCATCGGATTCAGTACTTC
- | TRBJ2-1 | - | 12 | TRBV11-2 | CASSLAANEQFF | TGTGCCAGCAGCTTAGCAGCGAATGAGCAGTTCTTC
TRBD2 | TRBJ2-1 | - | 17 | TRBV30 | CASRRTGKVAGVREQFF | TGTGCCTCGCGGCGGACAGGTAAGGTAGCGGGAGTTCGGGAGCAGTTCTTC
- | TRBJ1-5 | - | 18 | TRBV2 | CASTPAGPLTGSNQPQHF | TGTGCCAGCACGCCGGCGGGACCCCTTACTGGAAGCAATCAGCCCCAGCATTTT
- | TRBJ2-3 | - | 15 | TRBV7-2 | CASSFSGEVTTAQYF | TGTGCCAGCAGCTTCTCCGGGGAGGTCACAACGGCGCAGTATTTT
- | TRBJ1-2 | - | 12 | TRBV29-1 | CSVELLNYGYTF | TGCAGCGTTGAATTATTGAACTATGGCTACACCTTC
- | TRBJ1-1 | - | 15 | TRBV27 | CASSLSSQADTEAFF | TGTGCCAGCAGTTTATCATCGCAGGCAGACACTGAAGCTTTCTTT
- | TRBJ2-1 | - | 12 | TRBV5-4 | CASSVRGNEQFF | TGTGCCAGCAGCGTTCGGGGGAATGAGCAGTTCTTC
TRBD1 | TRBJ1-6 | - | 14 | TRBV5-1 | CASSEDRAASPLHF | TGCGCCAGCAGCGAGGACAGGGCGGCGTCGCCCCTCCACTTT